The 15 T cell receptor beta chains listed next were all sequenced from one sample in a study of T cells in Graves' hyperthyroidism and ophthalmopathy. What was amplified from RNA transcripts were TCR beta CDR3 regions. The TCR CDR3 first-round RT-PCR relied on the HTBI primer set. Via MiXCR, TCRdb re-called the multiplex PCR reads, giving one row per CDR3 protein. The sample gives over 700,000 distinct CDR3 sequences, approximately 18% of which show up once; over 15% is in the top ten. The source material was blood. The receptors come from a woman in her forties or fifties with Graves' hyperthyroidism that later progressed to Graves' ophthalmopathy.

This clonotype was found many times. The gene calls are TRBV7-6 and TRBJ1-1; 10 positions agree with TRBD1. The V segment lost 1 base and the J segment 5 bases; nucleotides outside the gene matches: 7. CDR3 length: 16 amino acids. Looked up from germline, CDR1 is SGHVS and CDR2 is FNYEAQ. The CDR3 loop reads CASSLGQGAFGTEAFF. Here the CDR3 DNA reads TGTGCCAGCAGCTTAGGACAGGGGGCGTTCGGTACTGAAGCTTTCTTT.

Many counts were recorded for this clonotype. The chain uses TRBV7-3 and TRBJ2-2; D unresolved. The CDR3 runs 12 residues. V was clipped by 1 base and J by 7 bases, with 4 bases between them. Germline V gene data show CDR1 as SGHTA and CDR2 as FQGTGA. Here the CDR3 reads CASSLSHGELFF. Written as DNA, the CDR3 is TGTGCCAGCAGCTTAAGCCACGGGGAGCTGTTTTTT.

The chain uses TRBV6-5 and TRBJ1-3; D perhaps matches TRBD1 (5 bases). CDR3 size: 16 residues. Deletions cut 4 bases from V and 0 bases from J, with 13 bases between. From germline, CDR1 is MNHEY and CDR2 SVGAGI. The CDR3 sequence is CASSFRQSDSGNTIYF. DNA of the CDR3: TGTGCCAGCAGTTTCCGACAGTCCGACTCTGGAAACACCATATATTTT.

This clonotype was counted only a few times. The genes are TRBV5-6 and TRBJ1-3; possibly TRBD1 for D (6 bases). CDR1 and CDR2 from the germline V gene are SGHDT and YYEEEE. The CDR3 runs 16 residues. V shed 1 base and J shed 3 bases, with 14 bases lying between them. Written as DNA, the CDR3 is TGTGCCAGCAGCTTGTTCCCGGGGGCAGGTGGAAACACCATATATTTT. Translation: CASSLFPGAGGNTIYF. Variable domain in full (rest from reference TRBV5-6 and TRBJ1-3): DAGVTQSPTHLIKTRGQQVTLRCSPKSGHDTVSWYQQALGQGPQFIFQYYEEEERQRGNFPDRFSGHQFPNYSSELNVNALLLGDSALYLCASSLFPGAGGNTIYFGEGSWLTVV.

This clonotype showed up many times. The rearrangement links TRBV11-2 to TRBJ1-1; the match to TRBD1 covers 7 bases. Trimming cost V 4 bases and J 5 bases; bases outside gene matches: 13. The CDR3 runs 16 residues. From germline, CDR1 is SGHAT and CDR2 FQNNGV. The CDR3 DNA is TGTGCCAGCAGCTCTAGGACGATGACAGGGAAGACTGAAGCTTTCTTT. Amino acids: CASSSRTMTGKTEAFF.

The chain joins TRBV19 to TRBJ2-1; tentative D call: TRBD1 (6 bases). The germline gives CDR1 LNHDA, CDR2 SQIVND (reference sequence). Trimming cost V 5 bases and J 2 bases, with 19 bases left between them. This CDR3 has 17 residues. The CDR3 bases are TGTGCCAGTAGTGTCCAAGGGACATTACGCCCCTACAATGAGCAGTTCTTC. Translating gives CASSVQGTLRPYNEQFF.

The V gene is TRBV19, the J gene TRBJ2-1, with a possible D match to TRBD2 (6 bases). V was pared by 8 bases and J by 7 bases, with 9 bases between. There are 11 residues in the CDR3. Germline V gives CDR1 LNHDA, CDR2 SQIVND (reference sequence). The CDR3 bases are TGTGCCAGTTATGGGGGGAATGAGCAGTTCTTC. As protein: CASYGGNEQFF.

This clonotype has ten or more counts. The chain joins TRBV20-1 to TRBJ2-7; D remains unclear. V was shortened by 3 bases and J by 0 bases, with 12 bases between the two germline ends. Germline CDR1 DFQATT, CDR2 SNEGSKA (reference sequence). This CDR3 has 14 residues. This CDR3 reads CSAREWGSSYEQYF. CDR3 DNA sequence: TGCAGTGCTAGGGAATGGGGAAGCTCCTACGAGCAGTACTTC.

This clonotype was recorded at least ten times. V and J are TRBV2 and TRBJ2-1; D possibly corresponds to TRBD2 (6 bases). The CDR3 is 12 residues long. CDR1 and CDR2 from the germline V gene are SNHLY and FYNNEI. Trimming left V 6 bases short and J 3 bases short, with 6 bases between. CDR3: CASSGSYNEQFF. In DNA form, the CDR3 reads TGTGCCAGCAGCGGGAGCTACAATGAGCAGTTCTTC.

The chain combines TRBV14 with TRBJ2-7, with D possibly matching TRBD1 (5 bases). With 0 bases removed from V and 4 bases from J, the gap between germline ends came to 10 bases. The CDR3 is 14 residues long. In germline, CDR1 is SGHDN, CDR2 FVKESK. CDR3 DNA: TGTGCCAGCAGCCAAGACTCCAGGGTGTACGAGCAGTACTTC. As protein: CASSQDSRVYEQYF.

The chain has TRBV7-9 and TRBJ2-5, with TRBD1 matching 7 bases. With V trimmed by 5 bases and J by 5 bases, 8 bases remained unmatched. This CDR3 region has 14 residues. Germline V gives CDR1 SEHNR, CDR2 FQNEAQ (reference sequence). Here the CDR3 DNA reads TGTGCCAGCAGCCAGGAGGACAGGAAGGAGACCCAGTACTTC. Translating gives CASSQEDRKETQYF.

This clonotype has a count of ten or more. This rearrangement joins TRBV12-3 or TRBV12-4 to TRBJ2-7; tentatively, D is TRBD1 or TRBD2 (5 bases each). Trimming cost V 3 bases and J 4 bases, with 7 bases left between them. The CDR3 loop spans 12 amino acids. CDR3 amino acids: CASSFGTYEQYF. For the CDR3, the DNA is TGTGCCAGCAGTTTTGGGACGTACGAGCAGTACTTC.

This clonotype has at least ten counts. The rearrangement uses TRBV30 and TRBJ1-1; D ambiguous. Trimming cost V 2 bases and J 11 bases, with 18 bases left between them. The CDR3 sequence is 13 residues long. Germline V gives CDR1 GTSNPN, CDR2 SVGIG (reference sequence). CDR3 bases: TGTGCCTGGAGTTCCCAGGAAGCCTTCCCCGCTTTCTTT. This codes for CAWSSQEAFPAFF.

The chain employs TRBV4-1 and TRBJ1-5; D is undetermined. The CDR3 is 15 amino acids. Germline V gene sequence: CDR1 MGHRA, CDR2 YSYEKL. Trimming pared 1 base from V and 0 bases from J, leaving 7 bases between. The CDR3 nucleotides are TGCGCCAGCAGCCAAGCCCCCAGTAGCAATCAGCCCCAGCATTTT. Encoded protein: CASSQAPSSNQPQHF.

This clonotype was seen at least ten times. The CDR3 coding sequence is TGTGCCTGGAGTTTAACAGGGGCGAGTCAGCCCCAGCATTTT. Encoded protein: CAWSLTGASQPQHF. The V call is TRBV30, the J call TRBJ1-5; 7 bases fit TRBD1. The V gene end was trimmed by 2 bases and the J gene end by 6 bases; junction bases not matched to a gene: 7. The CDR3 covers 14 residues. Germline CDR1 is GTSNPN and CDR2 is SVGIG (reference sequence).